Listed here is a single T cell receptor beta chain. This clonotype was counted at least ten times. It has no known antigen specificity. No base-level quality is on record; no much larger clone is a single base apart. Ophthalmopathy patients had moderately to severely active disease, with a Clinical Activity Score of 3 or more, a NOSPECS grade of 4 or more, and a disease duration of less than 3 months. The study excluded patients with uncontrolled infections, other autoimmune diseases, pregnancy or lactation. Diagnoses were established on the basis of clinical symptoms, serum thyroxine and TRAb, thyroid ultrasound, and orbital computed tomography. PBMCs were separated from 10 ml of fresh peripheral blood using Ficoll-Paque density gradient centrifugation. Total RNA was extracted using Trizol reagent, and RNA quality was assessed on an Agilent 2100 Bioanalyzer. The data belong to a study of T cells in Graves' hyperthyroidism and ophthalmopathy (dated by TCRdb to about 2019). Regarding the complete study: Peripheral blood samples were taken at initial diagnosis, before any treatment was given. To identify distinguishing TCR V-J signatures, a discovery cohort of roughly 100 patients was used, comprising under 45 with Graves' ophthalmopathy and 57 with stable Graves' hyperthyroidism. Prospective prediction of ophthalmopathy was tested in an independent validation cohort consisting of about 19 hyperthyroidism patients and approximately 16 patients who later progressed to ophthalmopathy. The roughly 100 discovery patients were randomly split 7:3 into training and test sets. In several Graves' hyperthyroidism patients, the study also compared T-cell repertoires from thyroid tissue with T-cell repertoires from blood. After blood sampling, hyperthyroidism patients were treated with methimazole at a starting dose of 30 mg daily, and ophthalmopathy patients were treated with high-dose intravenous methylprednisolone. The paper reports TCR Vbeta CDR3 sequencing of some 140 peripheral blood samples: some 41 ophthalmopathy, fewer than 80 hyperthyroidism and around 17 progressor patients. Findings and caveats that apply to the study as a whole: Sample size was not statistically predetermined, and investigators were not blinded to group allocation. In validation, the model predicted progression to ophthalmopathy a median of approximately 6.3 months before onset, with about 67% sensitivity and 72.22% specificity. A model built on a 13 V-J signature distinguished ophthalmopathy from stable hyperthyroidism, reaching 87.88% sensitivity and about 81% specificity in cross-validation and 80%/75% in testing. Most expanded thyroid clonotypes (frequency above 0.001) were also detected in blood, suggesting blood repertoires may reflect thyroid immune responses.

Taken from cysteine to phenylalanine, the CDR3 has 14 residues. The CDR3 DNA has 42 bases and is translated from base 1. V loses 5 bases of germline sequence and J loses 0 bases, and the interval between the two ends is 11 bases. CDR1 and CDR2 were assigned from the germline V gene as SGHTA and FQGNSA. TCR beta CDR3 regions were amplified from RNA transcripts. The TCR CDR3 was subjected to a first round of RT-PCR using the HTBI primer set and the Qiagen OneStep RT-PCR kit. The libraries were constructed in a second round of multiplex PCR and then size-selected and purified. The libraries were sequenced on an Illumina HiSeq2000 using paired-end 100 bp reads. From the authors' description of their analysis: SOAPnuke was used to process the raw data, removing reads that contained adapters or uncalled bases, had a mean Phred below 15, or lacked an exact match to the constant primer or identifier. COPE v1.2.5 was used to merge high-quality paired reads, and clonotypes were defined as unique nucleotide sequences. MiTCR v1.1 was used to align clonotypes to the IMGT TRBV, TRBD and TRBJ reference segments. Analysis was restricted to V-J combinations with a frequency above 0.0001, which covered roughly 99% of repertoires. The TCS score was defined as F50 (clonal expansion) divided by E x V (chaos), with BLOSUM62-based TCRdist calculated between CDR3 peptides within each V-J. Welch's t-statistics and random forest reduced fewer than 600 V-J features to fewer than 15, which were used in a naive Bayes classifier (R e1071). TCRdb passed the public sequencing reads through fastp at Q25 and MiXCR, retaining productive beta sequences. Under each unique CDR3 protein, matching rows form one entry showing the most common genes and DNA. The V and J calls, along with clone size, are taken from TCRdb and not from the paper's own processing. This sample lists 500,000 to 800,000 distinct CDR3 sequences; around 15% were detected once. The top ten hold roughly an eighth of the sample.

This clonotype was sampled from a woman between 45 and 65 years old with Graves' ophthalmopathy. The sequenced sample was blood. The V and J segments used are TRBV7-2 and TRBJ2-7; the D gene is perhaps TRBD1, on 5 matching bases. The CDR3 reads CASSPQGSSYEQYF. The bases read TGTGCCAGCAGCCCCCAGGGAAGCTCCTACGAGCAGTACTTC. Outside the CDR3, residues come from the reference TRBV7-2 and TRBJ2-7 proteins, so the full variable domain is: GAGVSQSPSNKVTEKGKDVELRCDPISGHTALYWYRQSLGQGLEFLIYFQGNSAPDKSGLPSDRFSAERTGGSVSTLTIQRTQQEDSAVYLCASSPQGSSYEQYFGPGTRLTVT.